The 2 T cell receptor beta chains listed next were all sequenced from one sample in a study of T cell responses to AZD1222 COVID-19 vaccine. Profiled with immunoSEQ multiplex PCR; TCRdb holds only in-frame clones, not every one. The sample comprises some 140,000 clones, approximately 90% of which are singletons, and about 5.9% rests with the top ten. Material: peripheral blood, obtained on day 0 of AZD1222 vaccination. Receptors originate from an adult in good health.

CDR3 in DNA: TGTGCCAGCAGCCCAGGCGGGGTCGCGAACACCGGGGAGCTGTTTTTT. Translation: CASSPGGVANTGELFF. The chain recombines TRBV5-4 with TRBJ2-2; a weak D match, TRBD2 (6 bases). This CDR3 spans 16 amino acids. CDR1 is SGHNT, CDR2 YYREEE, per germline (reference sequence). V was pared by 4 bases and J by 0 bases, with 13 bases between.

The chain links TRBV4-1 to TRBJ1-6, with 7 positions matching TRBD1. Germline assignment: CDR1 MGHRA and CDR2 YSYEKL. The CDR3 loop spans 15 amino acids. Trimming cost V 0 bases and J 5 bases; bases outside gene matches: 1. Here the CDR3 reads CASSQETGNNSPLHF. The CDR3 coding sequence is TGCGCCAGCAGCCAAGAGACAGGGAATAATTCACCCCTCCACTTT.